This is a list of T cell receptor beta chains from one sample in a study of blood T cell repertoires in COVID-19. The assay was immunoSEQ multiplex PCR, and TCRdb's table has in-frame clones only and misses some. The data show hundreds of thousands of clones, with roughly 85% seen just once and 2.5% held by the top ten. Sequencing was done on a sample of PBMCs or T cells enriched from blood (not recorded which). These receptors all stem from a woman in her 50s who had recovered from COVID-19. Both conserved end residues are part of each CDR3. D genes are given only for firm matches. The size entry is marked missing in some rows and otherwise reads once, few, many or a size class.

clone_size cdr3_length j_call d_call v_call cdr3_aa cdr3_nt
. 15 TRBJ2-2 TRBD1 TRBV18 CASSVQGSNTGELFF TGTGCCAGCTCAGTACAGGGGTCGAACACCGGGGAGCTGTTTTTT
. 14 TRBJ1-1 TRBD1 TRBV19 CASSIHRGRTEAFF TGTGCCAGTAGTATTCACAGGGGGCGTACTGAAGCTTTCTTT
. 16 TRBJ1-4 . TRBV7-9 CASSRLKQGTSEKLFF TGTGCCAGCAGCCGACTAAAACAGGGTACGTCCGAAAAACTGTTTTTT
. 15 TRBJ2-4 . TRBV6-5 CASSYSRVNKNIQYF TGTGCCAGCAGTTACTCACGAGTCAACAAAAACATTCAGTACTTC
few 15 TRBJ2-5 . TRBV4-2 CASSQEGRPQETQYF TGTGCCAGCAGCCAAGAGGGCAGGCCCCAAGAGACCCAGTACTTC
few 12 TRBJ2-2 . TRBV19 CASYRTSGELFF TGTGCCAGTTACAGGACCAGCGGGGAGCTGTTTTTT
once 12 TRBJ2-7 . TRBV25-1 CASSGTVYEQYF TGTGCCAGCAGCGGGACTGTCTACGAGCAGTACTTC
. 17 TRBJ2-7 TRBD2 TRBV5-1 CASSPPGASGGVGEQYF TGCGCCAGCAGCCCCCCCGGGGCTAGCGGGGGGGTAGGCGAGCAGTACTTC
. 15 TRBJ1-1 . TRBV6-2/TRBV6-3 CASSYSTAGVTEAFF TGTGCCAGCAGTTACTCGACTGCAGGGGTCACTGAAGCTTTCTTT
. 15 TRBJ2-2 TRBD2 TRBV5-1 CASSRLAENTGELFF TGCGCCAGCAGCAGGCTAGCGGAGAACACCGGGGAGCTGTTTTTT
. 13 TRBJ1-6 . TRBV6-4 CASSAEINSPLHF TGTGCCAGCAGTGCCGAGATAAATTCACCCCTCCACTTT
. 16 TRBJ1-2 TRBD1 TRBV19 CASRKTGGRASGSYTF TGTGCCAGTAGAAAGACAGGGGGCAGGGCGTCGGGTAGCTACACCTTC
. 12 TRBJ2-7 . TRBV25-1 CASSLFSYEQYF TGTGCCAGCAGTCTTTTTTCCTACGAGCAGTACTTC
. 13 TRBJ2-7 TRBD2 TRBV29-1 CSASIAGGYEQYF TGCAGCGCTTCAATAGCGGGAGGTTACGAGCAGTACTTC
. 13 TRBJ2-7 . TRBV11-2 CASSSITGYEQYF TGTGCCAGCAGCTCAATTACAGGGTATGAGCAGTACTTC
. 14 TRBJ2-3 . TRBV5-6 CASSLGRGVDTQYF TGTGCCAGCAGCTTGGGTCGGGGAGTAGATACGCAGTATTTT
. 12 TRBJ1-1 . TRBV10-3 CAIGEGTSEAFF TGTGCCATCGGTGAGGGTACTTCTGAAGCTTTCTTT
. 13 TRBJ1-2 . TRBV29-1 CSVETGGDYGYTF TGCAGCGTTGAAACGGGGGGGGACTATGGCTACACCTTC
. 14 TRBJ1-5 . TRBV7-8 CASSEQASNQPQHF TGTGCCAGCAGCGAACAGGCTAGCAATCAGCCCCAGCATTTT
. 15 TRBJ1-5 . TRBV3-1/TRBV3-2 CASSQGVGGNQPQHF TGTGCCAGCAGCCAAGGGGTAGGGGGCAATCAGCCCCAGCATTTT
. 15 TRBJ1-6 . TRBV7-6 CASSLGGGGNSPLHF TGTGCCAGCAGCTTAGGGGGGGGAGGTAATTCACCCCTCCACTTT
. 12 TRBJ2-5 TRBD2 TRBV29-1 CSVSGGGETQYF TGCAGCGTTTCGGGAGGGGGGGAGACCCAGTACTTC
few 13 TRBJ1-2 TRBD1 TRBV28 CASSSTGVRGYTF TGTGCCAGCAGCTCCACAGGGGTTCGGGGCTACACCTTC
. 14 TRBJ2-3 TRBD1 TRBV30 CAWSATGDGDTQYF TGTGCCTGGAGTGCCACAGGGGATGGAGATACGCAGTATTTT
. 16 TRBJ2-1 TRBD2 TRBV7-2 CASSGGLAGTYNEQFF TGTGCCAGCAGCGGAGGACTAGCGGGGACGTACAATGAGCAGTTCTTC
. 13 TRBJ2-1 TRBD2 TRBV6-5 CASRGAGRNEQFF TGTGCCAGCAGGGGAGCGGGGAGGAATGAGCAGTTCTTC
. 14 TRBJ2-3 TRBD2 TRBV20-1 CSASYGGRTDTQYF TGCAGTGCTAGTTACGGCGGGAGGACAGATACGCAGTATTTT
. 14 TRBJ2-5 . TRBV5-1 CASSLKLQGETQYF TGCGCCAGCAGCTTGAAGTTGCAGGGTGAGACCCAGTACTTC
. 14 TRBJ1-5 . TRBV28 CASTLGAGVLPQHF TGTGCCAGCACCCTGGGGGCGGGGGTTCTGCCCCAGCATTTT
. 15 TRBJ2-1 . TRBV5-1 CASKRGEGSYNEQFF TGCGCCAGCAAAAGGGGGGAGGGCTCCTACAATGAGCAGTTCTTC
. 16 TRBJ2-7 TRBD1 TRBV5-1 CASSLAHGTGNYEQYF TGCGCCAGCAGCTTGGCCCACGGGACAGGGAACTACGAGCAGTACTTC
once 15 TRBJ2-1 . TRBV5-1 CATHHRQGSYNEQFF TGCGCCACCCACCACCGGCAGGGTTCCTACAATGAGCAGTTCTTC
. 16 TRBJ2-2 TRBD2 TRBV27 CASSRGLAVNTGELFF TGTGCCAGCAGTCGGGGACTAGCGGTGAACACCGGGGAGCTGTTTTTT
. 16 TRBJ2-1 TRBD2 TRBV4-2 CASSPPIGLAGGEQFF TGTGCCAGCAGCCCCCCGATTGGACTAGCGGGAGGCGAGCAGTTCTTC
. 15 TRBJ2-1 TRBD2 TRBV5-1 CASSLVASGANEQFF TGCGCCAGCAGCTTGGTAGCTAGCGGGGCCAATGAGCAGTTCTTC
. 18 TRBJ2-6 TRBD2 TRBV2 CASSVGLAGTSGANVLTF TGTGCCAGCAGTGTAGGACTAGCGGGGACCTCTGGGGCCAACGTCCTGACTTTC
. 13 TRBJ1-4 TRBD1 TRBV28 CASRDRASEKLFF TGTGCCAGTAGAGACAGGGCCAGTGAAAAACTGTTTTTT
. 16 TRBJ2-5 TRBD2 TRBV3-1/TRBV3-2 CASSQGSGKPQETQYF TGTGCCAGCAGCCAAGGGAGCGGGAAACCCCAAGAGACCCAGTACTTC
few 14 TRBJ1-4 . TRBV5-6 CASSLGPVSEKLFF TGTGCCAGCAGCTTGGGACCGGTGAGCGAGAAACTGTTTTTT
. 17 TRBJ2-3 . TRBV7-9 CASSLGELRVRGDTQYF TGTGCCAGCAGCTTAGGGGAATTGCGGGTAAGAGGAGATACGCAGTATTTT
. 15 TRBJ2-1 TRBD2 TRBV2 CASSPGLAGGIGQFF TGTGCCAGCAGTCCGGGACTAGCGGGGGGGATTGGGCAGTTCTTC
. 17 TRBJ1-3 . TRBV5-6 CASSWGSRGLAGNTIYF TGTGCCAGCAGCTGGGGCTCCAGGGGCCTCGCTGGAAACACCATATATTTT
. 15 TRBJ1-1 TRBD1 TRBV5-1 CASSPGPGGDTEAFF TGCGCCAGCAGCCCCGGACCAGGGGGAGACACTGAAGCTTTCTTT
. 15 TRBJ2-7 TRBD1 TRBV19 CASSPRTGLAYEQYF TGTGCCAGTAGTCCAAGGACAGGTCTGGCCTACGAGCAGTACTTC
. 15 TRBJ2-7 TRBD1 TRBV10-3 CAISDSRTGTYEQYF TGTGCCATCAGTGATAGTAGGACAGGAACCTACGAGCAGTACTTC
few 15 TRBJ2-5 TRBD1 TRBV19 CASSLGQGAGETQYF TGTGCCAGTAGTCTGGGACAGGGGGCAGGGGAGACCCAGTACTTC
. 18 TRBJ1-2 . TRBV6-1 CASSERGRSAVSAYGYTF TGTGCCAGCAGTGAAAGGGGTCGGTCCGCCGTAAGCGCCTATGGCTACACCTTC
. 15 TRBJ2-7 TRBD1 TRBV27 CASSRTGQTSYEQYF TGTGCCAGCAGTCGGACGGGACAGACGAGCTACGAGCAGTACTTC
. 13 TRBJ2-7 . TRBV7-9 CASSGRESYEQYF TGTGCCAGCAGCGGCCGGGAGTCCTACGAGCAGTACTTC
. 13 TRBJ2-3 . TRBV11-2 CASSFNIVDTQYF TGTGCCAGCAGCTTCAATATAGTAGATACGCAGTATTTT
few 15 TRBJ2-7 TRBD1 TRBV12-5 CASGLSQGVVGEQYF TGTGCTAGTGGTTTGTCACAGGGGGTCGTCGGCGAGCAGTACTTC
. 14 TRBJ1-3 . TRBV7-9 CASSTPGTGNTIYF TGTGCCAGCAGCACCCCCGGGACAGGAAACACCATATATTTT
. 13 TRBJ1-1 . TRBV25-1 CASRQARNTEAFF TGTGCCAGCAGACAGGCTCGGAACACTGAAGCTTTCTTT
. 15 TRBJ2-3 . TRBV7-9 CASSERGGAGDTQYF TGTGCCAGCAGCGAAAGAGGGGGGGCCGGAGATACGCAGTATTTT
. 17 TRBJ2-1 TRBD1 TRBV4-2 CASSKATGTGLYNEQFF TGTGCCAGCAGCAAAGCAACCGGGACAGGGTTATACAATGAGCAGTTCTTC
. 14 TRBJ1-1 . TRBV5-6 CASSRDRLGTKAFF TGTGCCAGCAGCCGCGACAGACTGGGTACGAAGGCTTTCTTT
few 13 TRBJ1-3 . TRBV29-1 CSVEVQTGNTIYF TGCAGCGTTGAAGTGCAGACTGGAAACACCATATATTTT
. 14 TRBJ1-5 . TRBV6-5 CASSQTFSNQPQHF TGTGCCAGCAGTCAGACATTTAGCAATCAGCCCCAGCATTTT
. 13 TRBJ1-2 . TRBV5-1 CASSPVEGYGYTF TGCGCCAGCAGCCCTGTAGAGGGATATGGCTACACCTTC
. 14 TRBJ1-2 . TRBV28 CASRRSLANYGYTF TGTGCCAGCAGACGTTCACTAGCTAACTATGGCTACACCTTC